This T cell receptor (beta chain) was captured in a study of CD8 T cells in Susac syndrome. It was with random hexamers that 0.5 to 1 ug RNA was reverse transcribed. Amplification of TCR beta CDR3 by immunoSEQ multiplex PCR spanned 54 Vbeta and 13 Jbeta. TCRdb re-derived calls from the immunoSEQ multiplex PCR reads in MiXCR, one entry per CDR3 protein. The sample records over 100,000 distinct CDR3 sequences, under 95% being singletons. Findings and caveats of the study: The study recognized that the number of individuals in its TCR sequencing and HLA analysis was relatively small.

The CDR3 loop spans 15 amino acids. Germline V gene sequence: CDR1 SGHVS, CDR2 FQNEAQ. V lost 5 bases and J 4 bases, leaving 18 bases between the germline ends. For this clonotype: Antigen: not known.

The T cells that were sequenced for TCR beta were CD8+ and CD4+ cells from blood. TEMRA cells were FACS-enriched, while CD8+ and CD4+ T cells were negatively isolated. This TCR was recovered from a human donor in good health. The sequencing sample was made of CD8+ T cells from PBMCs. The chain joins TRBV7-8 to TRBJ2-7; possible D gene TRBD1, 5 bases. CDR3 nucleotides: TGTGCCAGCAGCCAGGGTCTGTCCGCTTTTTACGAGCAGTACTTC. The encoded protein is CASSQGLSAFYEQYF.